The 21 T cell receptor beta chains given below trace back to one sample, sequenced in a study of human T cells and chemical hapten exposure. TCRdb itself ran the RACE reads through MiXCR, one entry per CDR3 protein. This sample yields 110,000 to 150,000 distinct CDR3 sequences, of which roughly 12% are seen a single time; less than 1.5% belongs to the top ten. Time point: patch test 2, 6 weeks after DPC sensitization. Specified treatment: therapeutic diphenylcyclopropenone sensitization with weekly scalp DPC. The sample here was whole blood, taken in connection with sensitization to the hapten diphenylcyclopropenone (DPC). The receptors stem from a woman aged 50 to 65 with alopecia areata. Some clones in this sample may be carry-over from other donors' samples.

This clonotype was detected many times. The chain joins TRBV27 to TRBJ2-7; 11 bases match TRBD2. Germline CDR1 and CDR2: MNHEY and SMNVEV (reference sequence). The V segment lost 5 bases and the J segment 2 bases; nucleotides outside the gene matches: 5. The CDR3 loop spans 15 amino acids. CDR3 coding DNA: TGTGCCAGCAGTCCCGGACTAGCGGGCCCCTACGAGCAGTACTTC. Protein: CASSPGLAGPYEQYF.

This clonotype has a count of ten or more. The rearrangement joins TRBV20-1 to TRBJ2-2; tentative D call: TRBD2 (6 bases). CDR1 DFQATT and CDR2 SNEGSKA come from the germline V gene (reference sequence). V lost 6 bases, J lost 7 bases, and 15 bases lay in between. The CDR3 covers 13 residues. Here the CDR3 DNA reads TGCAGTGCCCAGTTTAGGCGGGACGGGGAGCTGTTTTTT. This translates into CSAQFRRDGELFF.

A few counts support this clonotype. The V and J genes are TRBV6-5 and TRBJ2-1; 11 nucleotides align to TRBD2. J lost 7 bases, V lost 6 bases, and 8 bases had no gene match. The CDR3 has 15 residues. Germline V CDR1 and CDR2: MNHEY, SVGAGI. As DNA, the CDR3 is TGTGCCAGCAGACCAACTAGCGGGAGTGGGAATGAGCAGTTCTTC. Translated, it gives CASRPTSGSGNEQFF.

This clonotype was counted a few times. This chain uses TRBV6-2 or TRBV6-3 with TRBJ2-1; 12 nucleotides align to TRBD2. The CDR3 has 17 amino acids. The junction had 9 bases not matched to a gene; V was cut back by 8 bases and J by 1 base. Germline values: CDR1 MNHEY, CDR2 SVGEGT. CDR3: CASRTSGDPWSYNEQFF. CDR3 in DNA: TGTGCCAGCCGGACTAGCGGGGATCCTTGGTCCTACAATGAGCAGTTCTTC.

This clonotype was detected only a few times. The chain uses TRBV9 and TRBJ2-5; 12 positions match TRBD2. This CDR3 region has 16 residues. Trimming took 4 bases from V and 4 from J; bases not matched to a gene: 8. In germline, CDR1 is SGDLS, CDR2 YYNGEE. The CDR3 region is CASSPRLAGVLETQYF. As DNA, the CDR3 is TGTGCCAGCAGCCCCCGACTAGCGGGAGTGTTAGAGACCCAGTACTTC.

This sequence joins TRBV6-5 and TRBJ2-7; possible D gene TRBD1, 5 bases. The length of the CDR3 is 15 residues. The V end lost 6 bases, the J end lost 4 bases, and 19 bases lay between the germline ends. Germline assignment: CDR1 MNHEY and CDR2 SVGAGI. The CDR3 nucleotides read TGTGCCAGCAGCCGACAGCGTCCTGGTTTGTACGAGCAGTACTTC. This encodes CASSRQRPGLYEQYF.

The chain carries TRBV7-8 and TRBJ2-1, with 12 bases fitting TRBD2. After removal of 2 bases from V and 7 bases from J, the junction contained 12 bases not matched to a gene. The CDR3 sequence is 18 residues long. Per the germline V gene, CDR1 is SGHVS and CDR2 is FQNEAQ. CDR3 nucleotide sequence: TGTGCCAGCAGCTTAACACTAGCGGGAGGCCCACCTCAGAATGAGCAGTTCTTC. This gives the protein CASSLTLAGGPPQNEQFF.

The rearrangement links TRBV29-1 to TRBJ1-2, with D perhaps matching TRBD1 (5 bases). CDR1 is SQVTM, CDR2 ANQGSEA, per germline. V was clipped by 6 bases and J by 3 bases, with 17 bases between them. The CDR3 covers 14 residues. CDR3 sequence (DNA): TGCAGCGTCTTGATAGCGGGACTCGACTATGGCTACACCTTC. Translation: CSVLIAGLDYGYTF.

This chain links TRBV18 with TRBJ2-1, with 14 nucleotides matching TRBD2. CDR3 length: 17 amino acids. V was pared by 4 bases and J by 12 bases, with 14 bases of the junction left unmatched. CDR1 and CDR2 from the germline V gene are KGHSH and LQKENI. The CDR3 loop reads CASSLKLGTSGSQGQFF. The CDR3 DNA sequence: TGTGCCAGCTCACTTAAGCTTGGGACTAGCGGGAGTCAAGGGCAGTTCTTC.

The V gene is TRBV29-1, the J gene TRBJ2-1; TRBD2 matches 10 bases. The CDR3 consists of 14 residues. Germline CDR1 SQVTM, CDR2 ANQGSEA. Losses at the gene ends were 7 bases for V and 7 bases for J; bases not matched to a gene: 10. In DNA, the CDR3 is TGCAGCGCGGGGCTAGCGGGAGTATTTAATGAGCAGTTCTTC. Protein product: CSAGLAGVFNEQFF.

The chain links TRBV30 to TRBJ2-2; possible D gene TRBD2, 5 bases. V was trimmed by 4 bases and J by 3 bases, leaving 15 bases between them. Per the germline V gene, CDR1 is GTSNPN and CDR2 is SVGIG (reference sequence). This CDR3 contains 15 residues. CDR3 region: CAWKEISVDTGELFF. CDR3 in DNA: TGTGCCTGGAAAGAGATTAGCGTTGACACCGGGGAGCTGTTTTTT.

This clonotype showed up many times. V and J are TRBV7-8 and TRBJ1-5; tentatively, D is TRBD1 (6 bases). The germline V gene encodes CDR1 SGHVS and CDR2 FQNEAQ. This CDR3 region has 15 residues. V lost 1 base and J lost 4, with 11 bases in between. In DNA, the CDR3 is TGTGCCAGCAGCTTAGTACAAGGGGGTAATCAGCCCCAGCATTTT. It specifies CASSLVQGGNQPQHF. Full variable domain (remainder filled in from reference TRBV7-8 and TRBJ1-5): GAGVSQSPRYKVAKRGQDVALRCDPISGHVSLFWYQQALGQGPEFLTYFQNEAQLDKSGLPSDRFFAERPEGSVSTLKIQRTQQEDSAVYLCASSLVQGGNQPQHFGDGTRLSIL.

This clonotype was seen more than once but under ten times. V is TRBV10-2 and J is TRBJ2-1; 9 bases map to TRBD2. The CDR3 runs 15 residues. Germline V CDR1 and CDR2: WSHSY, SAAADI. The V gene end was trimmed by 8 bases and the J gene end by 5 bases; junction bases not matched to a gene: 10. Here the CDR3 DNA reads TGCGCCAGCCGGTGGCGGGAGGGCCTAAACAATGAGCAGTTCTTC. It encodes CASRWREGLNNEQFF.

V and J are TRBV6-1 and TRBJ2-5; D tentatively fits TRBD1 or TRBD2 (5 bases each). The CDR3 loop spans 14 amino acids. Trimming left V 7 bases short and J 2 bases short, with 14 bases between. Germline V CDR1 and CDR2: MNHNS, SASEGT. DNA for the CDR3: TGTGCCAGCAACTCTCGGGACGGTCAAGAGACCCAGTACTTC. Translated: CASNSRDGQETQYF.

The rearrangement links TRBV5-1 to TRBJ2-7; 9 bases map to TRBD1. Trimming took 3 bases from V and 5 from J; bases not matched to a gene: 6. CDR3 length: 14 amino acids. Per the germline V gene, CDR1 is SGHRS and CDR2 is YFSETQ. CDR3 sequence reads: CASSWTGTGNEQYF. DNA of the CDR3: TGCGCCAGCAGCTGGACCGGGACAGGGAACGAGCAGTACTTC.

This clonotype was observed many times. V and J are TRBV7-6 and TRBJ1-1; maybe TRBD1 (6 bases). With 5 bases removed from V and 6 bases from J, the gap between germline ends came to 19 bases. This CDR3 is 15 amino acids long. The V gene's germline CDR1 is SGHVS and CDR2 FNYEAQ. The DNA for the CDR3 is TGTGCCAGCAGCCGAGGAGGCGGTGGGGGGCCTGAAGCTTTCTTT. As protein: CASSRGGGGGPEAFF.

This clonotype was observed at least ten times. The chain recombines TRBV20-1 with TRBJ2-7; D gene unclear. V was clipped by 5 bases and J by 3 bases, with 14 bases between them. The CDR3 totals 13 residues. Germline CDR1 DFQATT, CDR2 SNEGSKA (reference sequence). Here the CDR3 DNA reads TGCAGTGCTCGCCGCCTCACGAGCTACGAGCAGTACTTC. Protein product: CSARRLTSYEQYF.

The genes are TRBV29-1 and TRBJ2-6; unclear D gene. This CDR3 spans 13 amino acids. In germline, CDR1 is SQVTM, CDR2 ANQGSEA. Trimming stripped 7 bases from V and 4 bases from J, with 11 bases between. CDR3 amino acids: CSAELGGANVLTF. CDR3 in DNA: TGCAGCGCGGAATTGGGAGGGGCCAACGTCCTGACTTTC.

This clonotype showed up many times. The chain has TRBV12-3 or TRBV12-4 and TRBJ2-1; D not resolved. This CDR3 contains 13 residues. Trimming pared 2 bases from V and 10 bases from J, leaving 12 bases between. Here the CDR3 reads CASSLSLWKEQFF. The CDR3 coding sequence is TGTGCCAGCAGTTTAAGTCTCTGGAAGGAGCAGTTCTTC.

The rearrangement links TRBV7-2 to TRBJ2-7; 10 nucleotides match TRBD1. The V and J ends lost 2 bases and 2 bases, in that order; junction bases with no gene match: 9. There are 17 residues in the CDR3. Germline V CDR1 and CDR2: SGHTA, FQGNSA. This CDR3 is CASSLRDRGLGAYEQYF. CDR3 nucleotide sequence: TGTGCCAGCAGCTTAAGGGACAGGGGATTGGGGGCCTACGAGCAGTACTTC.

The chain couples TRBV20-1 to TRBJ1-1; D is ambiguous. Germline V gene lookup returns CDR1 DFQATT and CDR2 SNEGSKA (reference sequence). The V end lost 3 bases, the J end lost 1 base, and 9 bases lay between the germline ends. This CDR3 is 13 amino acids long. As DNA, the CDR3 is TGCAGTGCTAGGATCAGTGAGAACACTGAAGCTTTCTTT. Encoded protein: CSARISENTEAFF.